These 5 T cell receptor beta chains were all obtained from the same sample, sequenced in a study of cytomegalovirus exposure and HLA in healthy donors. The PCR used 60 Vbeta and 13 Jbeta primers. Some clones are missing from TCRdb's copy, which holds only in-frame ones; the method was immunoSEQ multiplex PCR. Here the sample spans 130,000 or so clones, less than 85% being singletons. Sequencing was performed on PBMCs. The receptors derive from a woman in her 40s in good health and CMV-seropositive.

This chain connects TRBV7-8 to TRBJ2-7, with 8 positions matching TRBD1. V shed 5 bases and J 0 bases; nucleotides not matched to a gene: 3. This CDR3 spans 14 amino acids. The V gene's germline CDR1 is SGHVS and CDR2 FQNEAQ. CDR3 in amino acids: CASSVDRGSYEQYF. The CDR3 nucleotides read TGTGCCAGCAGCGTCGACAGGGGCTCCTACGAGCAGTACTTC.

Here the CDR3 reads CASSPFRQGQKGSPAQPQHF. The CDR3, as DNA: TGTGCCAGCTCACCCTTTAGACAGGGACAGAAAGGAAGTCCGGCTCAGCCCCAGCATTTT. V gene TRBV18 combines with J gene TRBJ1-5, with 7 bases identical to TRBD1. In germline, CDR1 is KGHSH, CDR2 LQKENI. V was pared by 3 bases and J by 6 bases, with 23 bases of the junction left unmatched. This CDR3 is 20 amino acids long.

The V gene is TRBV28, the J gene TRBJ2-6; D gene unclear. This CDR3 contains 15 residues. Germline CDR1 and CDR2: MDHEN and SYDVKM. V shed 3 bases and J shed 1 base, with 7 bases lying between them. CDR3 sequence: CASSLQQSGANVLTF. The CDR3 DNA is TGTGCCAGCAGTTTGCAACAGTCTGGGGCCAACGTCCTGACTTTC.

The chain employs TRBV30 and TRBJ1-2, with TRBD1 matching over 11 bases. Per germline, CDR1 GTSNPN and CDR2 SVGIG (reference sequence). J lost 7 bases, V lost 3 bases, and 10 bases had no gene match. The CDR3 is 15 amino acids. The CDR3 nucleotides are TGTGCCTGGAGAGGGGACAGGGGGAACCTAGGTGGCTACACCTTC. It translates to CAWRGDRGNLGGYTF.

The V call is TRBV6-1, the J call TRBJ1-1; the D gene is possibly TRBD1 (5 bases). The CDR3 has 13 amino acids. Germline V gives CDR1 MNHNS, CDR2 SASEGT. V gave up 5 bases and J gave up 1 base, with 8 bases separating them. The CDR3 DNA is TGTGCCAGCAGTACGACAGCGAACACTGAAGCTTTCTTT. Translated, it gives CASSTTANTEAFF.